The present T cell receptor beta chain was sequenced within a study of blood T cell repertoires in COVID-19. Overall study context: Samples came from the United States, Italy and Spain, spanning acute and convalescent COVID-19. PBMCs, B-cell-depleted T cells, or T cells were the source of the cDNA or gDNA that made up the material.

In the original analysis: Reference gene primer amplification yielded estimated nucleated cell counts. Using immunoSEQ multiplex PCR, the repertoire was profiled, and TCRdb retains in-frame clones only, with some absent. V and J calls and clone size are given by that table; D and trimming were obtained from the DNA. The sample contains approximately 250,000 clones, more than 85% of which appear only once. V was shortened by 5 bases and J by 6 bases, with 5 bases between the two germline ends. The V gene's germline CDR1 is MDHEN and CDR2 SYDVKM. This CDR3 is 10 amino acids long. The TCR sequence derives from a man younger than 35 with active or convalescent COVID-19. Material for sequencing was peripheral blood. V gene TRBV28 combines with J gene TRBJ2-7; D is uncertain. The CDR3 here is CASSHFEQYF. The CDR3 DNA reads TGTGCCAGCAGTCATTTCGAGCAGTACTTC.